This paragraph covers one T cell receptor (beta chain) sequence. It has no known antigen specificity. The input lacks base qualities; no much larger clone sits a single base away. The immunoSEQ Assay, which uses bias-controlled multiplex PCR amplification of genomic DNA, was used to profile TCRbeta CDR3 regions. The study's processing was this. The absolute abundance of each unique TCRbeta CDR3 region was quantified after sequences were collapsed and filtered. Differential abundance was tested with two models: a binomial (Fisher-equivalent) model and a beta-binomial model that adds time-dependent variance fitted from healthy donors. Clones with fewer than 5 combined templates were removed, and differential abundance was called for clones with a Benjamini-Hochberg FDR below 0.01. The form v = (b*log(k)+a)^2 was used to model beta-binomial variance as a function of total template count across the two samples. As stored in TCRdb, this immuneACCESS dataset retains in-frame rearrangements with V and J assigned. A fraction of the clones does not appear; measured against another copy, unresolved V genes explain less than half of the discrepancy, and the remainder lacks a known reason. V and J calls and clone size follow that table, whereas D and trimming were derived from the DNA. Recorded for this sample are about 94,000 clones; approximately 91% of them occurred a single time. The top ten clones comprise around 6% of the sample.

During the collection period, no infections or other immune events were recorded for the healthy donors. Healthy-donor blood repertoires served as a training cohort to calibrate time-dependent variance in a beta-binomial model of T-cell clone differential abundance. The training cohort was composed of roughly 10 healthy donors, 3 female and 7 male. The donors were between about 25 and 70 years old, with an average age of approximately 46 years. Whole blood from each healthy donor was obtained from a commercial supplier and was collected at three time points approximately 13 days apart. Genomic DNA was extracted from unsorted whole blood for immunosequencing. The sample belongs to a study of identifying expanded T cells in peripheral blood (dated by TCRdb to about 2019). About the study as a whole: Four technical replicates, made by sequencing separate aliquots from the same pool of genomic DNA, were compared pairwise. Here is what the overall study found, with its caveats: Across all healthy donors, variance in clone template counts between approximately two-week samples was found to increase significantly with total template count. Both the number of clones called differentially abundant and the false-positive rate were significantly reduced by the beta-binomial model across all healthy-donor time intervals. The binomial model flagged about 1.1 differentially abundant clones between technical replicates but 15 to 17 over about 2 weeks and 19 over about 4 weeks. The authors expected that biological variance in healthy repertoires might rise further over much longer intervals, such as months to years.

V is clipped by 7 bases and J by 0 bases, and the sequence between their germline boundaries is 13 bases long. Via the germline V gene, CDR1 is SNHLY and CDR2 FYNNEI. The CDR3 covers 16 residues, taking in both the cysteine and the phenylalanine. Only the CDR3 region is kept as DNA, spanning 48 bases read in frame from base 1. This receptor chain uses TRBV2 and TRBJ1-6, with TRBD1 tentatively as D gene (6 bases match). The sequenced material came from blood. This clonotype was obtained from a person aged 18 to 70 in good health. The base sequence is TGTGCCAGCACCCTTACAGGGCTCTCCTATAATTCACCCCTCCACTTT. This codes for CASTLTGLSYNSPLHF.